This T cell receptor beta chain was sequenced in a study of breast tumors, draining lymph nodes, adjacent tissues (dated by TCRdb to 2016 to 2017). Background on the whole study: TCR beta repertoires were compared across tumor, adjacent nontumor tissue and axillary lymph nodes obtained from breast cancer patients. The study was designed to assess the relationships and possible T-cell exchange between tumor, surrounding tissue and draining lymph node repertoires in human breast cancer.

These reads were obtained on an Illumina HiSeq 2000. Multiplex PCR amplification was used to generate the TCR beta chain libraries. High-throughput sequencing was used to analyze the amplified TCR beta chain products. TCRdb reanalyzed the raw reads on its own, using fastp at Q25 for trimming and MiXCR for clone calling, and kept in-frame beta chains. Rows merge per CDR3 protein into single entries with the most common DNA and genes. The sample has about 220,000 distinct CDR3 sequences on record, 30% to 35% of them singletons. Roughly 3.5% of the sample lies in the top ten. What the research found in general, with its limitations: Tumor T-cell repertoires showed less diversity than lymph node repertoires and more diversity than nontumor tissue repertoires, and tumor T-cell repertoires showed preferential V and J gene usage. The conclusion that tumor T cells originate in lymph nodes was framed as consistent with a hypothesis rather than directly demonstrated. Tumor and nontumor tissue repertoires were found to be significantly more similar in luminal-like than in basal-like breast cancer. The data were considered consistent with the idea that most tumor T cells come from the lymph node and then expand in tumor tissue.

Lymph node samples were obtained from the axillary draining lymph nodes of breast cancer patients. This clonotype was detected many times. Its target antigen remains unknown. No base quality values were provided; no much bigger clone lies one nucleotide off. CDR1 and CDR2 are read off the germline V gene as SGHTA and FQGTGA. There are 12 amino acids in the CDR3, from cysteine to phenylalanine inclusive. Only the CDR3 part of the read is kept: 36 bases, read in frame from the first base. The trim is 5 bases for V and 11 bases for J, with a gap of 13 bases between the germline ends. This TCR came from a female donor with breast cancer. Some clones in this sample may be carry-over from other donors' samples. This sequence uses TRBV7-3 and TRBJ2-1, and possibly TRBD1, on 5 matching bases. Sequencing used axillary lymph node tissue. The CDR3 protein is CASSDTGAQQFF. In nucleotide form, the sequence is TGTGCCAGCAGCGATACAGGAGCCCAGCAGTTCTTC.